Each of the 31 T cell receptor beta chains below was sequenced from the same sample in a study of intratumoral heterogeneity in liver cancer. Each tumour sample represents a distinct, spatially separated region of the hepatocellular carcinoma nodule. Data came from immunoSEQ multiplex PCR; TCRdb stores just in-frame clones and leaves some out. Of 6,600 or so clones listed, about 55% are singletons. This specimen consisted of tumor tissue, obtained before any cancer treatment. The receptors come from a man aged 65 to 85 with hepatocellular carcinoma.

This clone has just one count. The chain is built from TRBV28 and TRBJ2-3; 11 positions agree with TRBD2. The CDR3 extends over 16 amino acids. The V and J ends lost 5 bases and 7 bases, in that order; junction bases with no gene match: 11. Germline V gene lookup returns CDR1 MDHEN and CDR2 SYDVKM. The CDR3 nucleotides read TGTGCCAGCAGTCCGCCTAGCGGGGGGATGGGTAATACGCAGTATTTT. Protein: CASSPPSGGMGNTQYF.

This sequence joins TRBV25-1 and TRBJ2-5; unclear D gene. V lost 1 base and J lost 5, with 14 bases in between. In germline, CDR1 is MGHDK, CDR2 SYGVNS. CDR3 size: 15 residues. The DNA for the CDR3 is TGTGCCAGCAGTGAATGGGGTGTAGGCCGGGAGACCCAGTACTTC. As protein: CASSEWGVGRETQYF.

This sequence joins TRBV18 and TRBJ1-3; D not resolved. The germline CDR1 and CDR2 sequences are KGHSH and LQKENI. Trimming left V 2 bases short and J 0 bases short, with 11 bases between. There are 16 residues in the CDR3. This chain's CDR3 is CASSPFAGSSGNTIYF. Here the CDR3 DNA reads TGTGCCAGCTCACCATTTGCCGGTAGCTCTGGAAACACCATATATTTT.

V and J are TRBV12-3 or TRBV12-4 and TRBJ2-2; D is perhaps TRBD1 (5 bases). V was cut by 5 bases and J by 6 bases, with 7 bases left in between. This CDR3 has 12 residues. CDR3 DNA sequence: TGTGCCAGCAGTAGGGGTCCCGGGGAGCTGTTTTTT. Its protein product is CASSRGPGELFF.

The chain employs TRBV6-2 or TRBV6-3 and TRBJ2-7, with 7 bases that match TRBD2. Germline V CDR1 and CDR2: MNHEY, SVGEGT. Trimming took 0 bases from V and 2 from J; bases not matched to a gene: 4. CDR3 length equals 15 residues. The CDR3 here is CASSYSRGDAYEQYV. In DNA form, the CDR3 reads TGTGCCAGCAGTTACTCCCGGGGGGACGCCTACGAGCAGTACGTC.

This clone ranks as medium-sized. The chain joins TRBV27 to TRBJ1-5; no definite D call. The CDR3 covers 12 residues. V lost 4 bases, J lost 2 bases, and 3 bases lay in between. Germline V gene sequence: CDR1 MNHEY, CDR2 SMNVEV (reference sequence). The CDR3 sequence: CASSSGNQPQHF. The CDR3 nucleotides are TGTGCCAGCAGTTCGGGCAATCAGCCCCAGCATTTT.

This clone was counted between two and nine times. This chain connects TRBV6-2 or TRBV6-3 to TRBJ1-5, with a tentative D call TRBD1 (5 bases). The V gene lost 5 bases and the J gene lost 2 bases, with 13 bases spanning the gap. In germline, CDR1 is MNHEY, CDR2 SVGEGT. This CDR3 has 15 residues. The CDR3 is CASSPSGSGNQPQHF. CDR3 coding DNA: TGTGCCAGCAGTCCCTCAGGGAGTGGCAATCAGCCCCAGCATTTT.

The chain uses TRBV5-1 and TRBJ1-1, with 7 bases that match TRBD1. After removal of 3 bases from V and 0 bases from J, the junction contained 5 bases not matched to a gene. The CDR3 runs 15 residues. CDR1 and CDR2 from the germline V gene are SGHRS and YFSETQ. The CDR3 nucleotides read TGCGCCAGCAGCTACTACAGGGGAATGAACACTGAAGCTTTCTTT. Its translation is CASSYYRGMNTEAFF.

The table lists this clone with a count of one. The chain joins TRBV5-5 to TRBJ1-5; D is ambiguous. This CDR3 spans 13 amino acids. Trimming left V 1 base short and J 3 bases short, with 5 bases between. Germline CDR1 reads SGHKS; CDR2 reads YYEKEE (reference sequence). For the CDR3, the DNA is TGTGCCAGCAGCTTGTGGAACAATCAGCCCCAGCATTTT. Its protein is CASSLWNNQPQHF.

V gene TRBV5-1 combines with J gene TRBJ2-7; 8 bases line up with TRBD1. The CDR3 runs to 14 residues. Trimming took 4 bases from V and 3 from J; bases not matched to a gene: 6. Germline assignment: CDR1 SGHRS and CDR2 YFSETQ. The CDR3 loop reads CASSNRDRLYEQYF. CDR3 nucleotide sequence: TGCGCCAGCAGCAACCGGGACAGGCTCTACGAGCAGTACTTC. Full variable domain (missing parts from reference TRBV5-1 and TRBJ2-7): KAGVTQTPRYLIKTRGQQVTLSCSPISGHRSVSWYQQTPGQGLQFLFEYFSETQRNKGNFPGRFSGRQFSNSRSEMNVSTLELGDSALYLCASSNRDRLYEQYFGPGTRLTVT.

This clone ranks as medium-sized (0.01 to 0.1%). The V gene is TRBV4-1, the J gene TRBJ2-7; D is perhaps TRBD1 (6 bases). The CDR3 covers 15 residues. Trimming removed 3 bases at V and 3 bases at J, with 15 bases between. The germline gives CDR1 MGHRA, CDR2 YSYEKL. The CDR3 DNA is TGCGCCAGCAGCCATCCCGGGACAAATTACTACGAGCAGTACTTC. It is translated as CASSHPGTNYYEQYF.

This chain links TRBV11-3 with TRBJ2-2, with a possible D match to TRBD2 (5 bases). Germline V CDR1 and CDR2: SGHNT, YENEEA. Trimming shortened V by 3 bases and J by 3 bases, and 11 bases separated the two germline ends. This CDR3 is 15 amino acids long. The CDR3 spells CASSLASGYTGELFF. The CDR3 region has the DNA TGTGCCAGCAGCTTGGCGAGCGGATACACCGGGGAGCTGTTTTTT.

The chain employs TRBV6-2 or TRBV6-3 and TRBJ1-2, with no clear D. The germline V and J ends were trimmed by 3 bases and 4 bases, with 9 bases remaining between them. This CDR3 has 13 residues. CDR1 MNHEY and CDR2 SVGEGT come from the germline V gene. Here the CDR3 reads CASSYEQIYGYTF. The CDR3 region has the DNA TGTGCCAGCAGTTATGAACAGATCTATGGCTACACCTTC.

This chain links TRBV6-5 with TRBJ2-1; 8 nucleotides align to TRBD1. V was pared by 6 bases and J by 4 bases, with 5 bases of the junction left unmatched. Germline CDR1 MNHEY, CDR2 SVGAGI. CDR3 length: 14 amino acids. The chain's CDR3 is CASRAQGEYNEQFF. DNA of the CDR3: TGTGCCAGCAGGGCACAGGGGGAGTACAATGAGCAGTTCTTC.

The chain joins TRBV7-2 to TRBJ1-6; no reliable D call. The germline CDR1 and CDR2 sequences are SGHTA and FQGNSA. V was cut by 0 bases and J by 7 bases, with 19 bases left in between. CDR3 length equals 18 residues. CDR3 DNA: TGTGCCAGCAGCTTAGCGCTGCCGGGGAGCTCGGGCAATTCACCCCTCCACTTT. This translates into CASSLALPGSSGNSPLHF.

This chain uses TRBV4-1 with TRBJ2-2; 10 bases are a match to TRBD2. Germline V gene data show CDR1 as MGHRA and CDR2 as YSYEKL. J was trimmed by 5 bases and V by 0 bases; bases with no gene match: 3. This CDR3 is built from 16 residues. This CDR3 is CASSQELLAGTGELFF. The CDR3 DNA sequence: TGCGCCAGCAGCCAAGAATTACTAGCGGGAACCGGGGAGCTGTTTTTT.

Sample share makes this clone medium-sized (0.01 to 0.1%). The V call is TRBV5-1, the J call TRBJ2-2; 7 nucleotides line up with TRBD1. V dropped 4 bases and J dropped 5; count of bases not matched to a gene: 2. The CDR3 is made up of 13 amino acids. Germline lookup yields CDR1 SGHRS and CDR2 YFSETQ. The CDR3 protein is CASSATGTGELFF. CDR3 in DNA: TGCGCCAGCAGCGCGACAGGGACCGGGGAGCTGTTTTTT.

By share, this clone ranks as medium-sized. CDR3 sequence reads: CALWSSGGREQYF. CDR3 coding DNA: TGTGCCCTCTGGAGTTCCGGGGGTCGGGAGCAGTACTTC. The chain links TRBV2 to TRBJ2-7; possible D gene TRBD2, 6 bases. Germline V lookup: CDR1 SNHLY, CDR2 FYNNEI. CDR3 length: 13 residues. Trimming cost V 11 bases and J 7 bases, with 21 bases left between them.

The chain is built from TRBV30 and TRBJ2-7, with D tentatively TRBD2 (6 bases). The V gene's germline CDR1 is GTSNPN and CDR2 SVGIG (reference sequence). V lost 1 base and J lost 3, with 10 bases in between. The CDR3 is 13 amino acids. The CDR3 region has the DNA TGTGCCTGGAGTGCCGGACTAAACTACGAGCAGTACTTC. It yields the protein CAWSAGLNYEQYF.

The chain joins TRBV27 to TRBJ2-7, with a tentative D call TRBD2 (6 bases). The V gene's germline CDR1 is MNHEY and CDR2 SMNVEV (reference sequence). V was trimmed by 0 bases and J by 3 bases, leaving 15 bases between them. This CDR3 has 16 amino acids. The CDR3 nucleotides are TGTGCCAGCAGTTTATCGTTAGGCGGGGCACGCTACGAGCAGTACTTC. Translating gives CASSLSLGGARYEQYF.

This rearrangement joins TRBV28 to TRBJ2-2, with a possible D match to TRBD1 (5 bases). V lost 5 bases and J 3 bases, leaving 10 bases between the germline ends. Germline CDR1 is MDHEN and CDR2 is SYDVKM. The CDR3 is made up of 14 amino acids. The CDR3 bases are TGTGCCAGCAGTCCACTACAGGACACCGGGGAGCTGTTTTTT. This gives the protein CASSPLQDTGELFF.

This rearrangement joins TRBV5-5 to TRBJ1-2, with TRBD1 matching over 7 bases. V lost 4 bases to trimming and J lost 4 bases; unmatched junction nucleotides: 4. Germline CDR1 and CDR2: SGHKS and YYEKEE (reference sequence). The CDR3 consists of 13 residues. The CDR3 region is CASSETGFYGYTF. The CDR3 DNA follows: TGTGCCAGCAGCGAGACAGGGTTCTATGGCTACACCTTC.

The chain uses TRBV28 and TRBJ1-2, with 10 bases matching TRBD1. Unmatched junction bases numbered 4, after V lost 5 bases and J lost 1 base. Germline-derived CDR1 and CDR2 are MDHEN and SYDVKM. This CDR3 contains 15 residues. CDR3 bases: TGTGCCAGCAGTACCAGGACAGGGGGTAACTATGGCTACACCTTC. It yields the protein CASSTRTGGNYGYTF.

The chain employs TRBV29-1 and TRBJ1-1; a possible D gene is TRBD1 (6 bases). Trimming took 5 bases from V and 3 from J, leaving 16 bases between them. Germline loops: CDR1 SQVTM, CDR2 ANQGSEA. The CDR3 contains 14 residues. CDR3 nucleotides: TGCAGCGTTTACGGAGGGGGATGGCACACTGAAGCTTTCTTT. It translates to CSVYGGGWHTEAFF.

The gene calls are TRBV28 and TRBJ1-2; D unclear. Per germline, CDR1 MDHEN and CDR2 SYDVKM. V was clipped by 10 bases and J by 7 bases, with 10 bases between them. The CDR3 consists of 10 residues. The CDR3 reads CATESTGYTF. As DNA, the CDR3 is TGTGCCACCGAATCAACTGGCTACACCTTC.

The chain joins TRBV25-1 to TRBJ2-7; possibly TRBD1 for D (6 bases). CDR1 and CDR2 from the germline V gene are MGHDK and SYGVNS. V gave up 6 bases and J gave up 2 bases, with 8 bases separating them. CDR3 size: 12 residues. The CDR3 loop is CASRDSTYEQYF. For the CDR3, the DNA is TGTGCCAGCAGGGACAGCACCTACGAGCAGTACTTC.

This clone was picked up a small number of times. The chain has TRBV4-1 and TRBJ1-1, with D unresolved. Germline CDR1 is MGHRA and CDR2 is YSYEKL. With 0 bases removed from V and 5 bases from J, the gap between germline ends came to 16 bases. This CDR3 contains 16 residues. This CDR3 is CASSQEDRWETTEAFF. The CDR3 DNA sequence: TGCGCCAGCAGCCAAGAAGACCGGTGGGAGACGACTGAAGCTTTCTTT.

The chain links TRBV7-9 to TRBJ2-6; either TRBD1 or TRBD2 may supply D (5 bases each). CDR1 SEHNR and CDR2 FQNEAQ come from the germline V gene (reference sequence). The CDR3 is 19 residues long. V dropped 1 base and J dropped 1 base, with 17 bases sitting between them. The CDR3 nucleotides read TGTGCCAGCAGCTTAGGGGACGTTAGAGACCGGTCTGGGGCCAACGTCCTGACTTTC. Translating gives CASSLGDVRDRSGANVLTF.

This clone has only a few counts. The V and J genes are TRBV7-9 and TRBJ2-1; D possibly uses TRBD1 or TRBD2 (5 bases each). V lost 8 bases to trimming and J lost 10 bases, with 21 bases between them. The CDR3 sequence is 14 residues long. The V gene's germline CDR1 is SEHNR and CDR2 FQNEAQ (reference sequence). The DNA for the CDR3 is TGTGCCAGCGCTATGAGTTGGGGGAGTAAGGAGCAGTTCTTC. This gives the protein CASAMSWGSKEQFF.

This clone is labeled as medium-sized. V gene TRBV6-6 combines with J gene TRBJ1-5; perhaps TRBD1 as D (5 bases). Per the germline V gene, CDR1 is MNHNY and CDR2 is SVGAGI (reference sequence). Trimming took off 4 bases at V and 0 bases at J, with 13 bases between the two ends. CDR3 size: 16 residues. The CDR3: CASSLFGGTSNQPQHF. The DNA of the CDR3 is TGTGCCAGCAGTTTATTCGGGGGAACTAGCAATCAGCCCCAGCATTTT.

The chain employs TRBV18 and TRBJ1-5; 8 bases agree with TRBD1. This CDR3 is built from 17 residues. CDR1 is KGHSH, CDR2 LQKENI, per germline. V trimming: 1 base; J trimming: 4 bases; junction bases outside the gene matches: 9. In nucleotides, the CDR3 is TGTGCCAGCTCACCACGGCGACAGGGGCAAACAAATCAGCCCCAGCATTTT. The encoded protein is CASSPRRQGQTNQPQHF.